Only a few counts were recorded for the clone carrying this T cell receptor beta chain. Here immunoSEQ multiplex PCR was the method, and the copy in TCRdb shows in-frame clones only, minus some. The sample lists over 150,000 clones; 60% to 85% were seen once. Germline V gives CDR1 SGHNT, CDR2 YENEEA. The CDR3 is 15 amino acids. V was shortened by 1 base and J by 7 bases, with 17 bases between the two germline ends. The data were obtained in a study of blood T cell repertoires in COVID-19. The sample comprised peripheral blood. The sequence was obtained from a man of 80 years or more with acute or convalescent COVID-19. The chain recombines TRBV11-3 with TRBJ2-7, with a tentative D call TRBD1 (7 bases). CDR3 sequence (DNA): TGTGCCAGCAGCTTAGCAGGGGGGACCCTCGAGGAGCAGTACTTC. It yields the protein CASSLAGGTLEEQYF. Complete variable domain (other parts from reference TRBV11-3 and TRBJ2-7): EAGVVQSPRYKIIEKKQPVAFWCNPISGHNTLYWYLQNLGQGPELLIRYENEEAVDDSQLPKDRFSAERLKGVDSTLKIQPAELGDSAVYLCASSLAGGTLEEQYFGPGTRLTVT.